One and the same sample provided the 18 T cell receptor beta chains below, sequenced in a study of T cell responses to AZD1222 COVID-19 vaccine (dated by TCRdb to the early 2020s). The intended sense of this specimen's time point label: baseline before first vaccination. The receptor library was made with the immunoSEQ multiplex PCR assay. TCRdb limited this immuneACCESS table to in-frame rearrangements with V and J called. A share of clones is missing; checked studies link under half to unresolved V genes, and the rest is unexplained. The sample records 180,000 or so clones, approximately 94% of which are singletons. The ten largest clones add up to about 3% of the sample. Sequencing used peripheral blood, obtained on day 0 of AZD1222 vaccination. The source of these receptors is an adult in good health.

The V gene is TRBV18, the J gene TRBJ2-1, with TRBD2 matching 7 bases. V was pared by 0 bases and J by 4 bases, with 3 bases of the junction left unmatched. From germline, CDR1 is KGHSH and CDR2 LQKENI. The CDR3 has 15 amino acids. The CDR3 is CASSPPKGGYNEQFF. For the CDR3, the DNA is TGTGCCAGCTCACCACCGAAGGGAGGGTACAATGAGCAGTTCTTC.

The chain uses TRBV7-6 and TRBJ2-4; 9 nucleotides match TRBD1. Germline V gene sequence: CDR1 SGHVS, CDR2 FNYEAQ. The junction had 13 bases not matched to a gene; V was cut back by 4 bases and J by 0 bases. The CDR3 spans 19 residues. CDR3 residues: CASSSGTGLLWGAKNIQYF. CDR3 in DNA: TGTGCCAGCAGCTCCGGGACAGGGCTTCTGTGGGGAGCCAAAAACATTCAGTACTTC.

The chain couples TRBV3-1 (or the pseudogene TRBV3-2) to TRBJ1-1; TRBD1 might be the D (5 bases). The ends were cut back, 5 bases at V and 10 bases at J, with 20 bases in the middle. Germline V CDR1 and CDR2: LGHDT, YNNKEL (reference sequence). CDR3 length: 14 residues. The DNA for the CDR3 is TGTGCCAGCAGCGAAGGGAGGGGTATGGGAGTAGCTTTCTTT. It specifies CASSEGRGMGVAFF.

The chain couples TRBV4-2 to TRBJ2-7, with TRBD2 matching 12 bases. V lost 1 base and J lost 2; bases outside the gene matches: 0. The CDR3 totals 15 residues. Looked up from germline, CDR1 is LGHNA and CDR2 is YNFKEQ. CDR3 DNA: TGTGCCAGCAGCCAAGGACTAGCGGGAGCCTACGAGCAGTACTTC. Protein sequence: CASSQGLAGAYEQYF.

The rearrangement joins TRBV7-9 to TRBJ2-5; D call uncertain. The ends were cut back, 5 bases at V and 5 bases at J, with 15 bases in the middle. This CDR3 contains 14 residues. Germline CDR1 and CDR2: SEHNR and FQNEAQ (reference sequence). The CDR3 reads CASSGRATMETQYF. For the CDR3, the DNA is TGTGCCAGCAGCGGTAGAGCGACGATGGAGACCCAGTACTTC.

V usage is TRBV5-5 and J usage is TRBJ2-1; 11 bases agree with TRBD2. This CDR3 has 19 amino acids. CDR1 SGHKS and CDR2 YYEKEE come from the germline V gene (reference sequence). V lost 2 bases and J lost 2; bases outside the gene matches: 12. The DNA for the CDR3 is TGTGCCAGCAGCTTATCCCAGCCTTTACTAGCGGGAGCCTACAATGAGCAGTTCTTC. Amino acids: CASSLSQPLLAGAYNEQFF.

The chain combines TRBV5-1 with TRBJ2-6, with TRBD2 matching 8 bases. The CDR3 contains 17 residues. CDR1 and CDR2 from the germline V gene are SGHRS and YFSETQ. V was clipped by 1 base and J by 0 bases; unmatched bases: 3. This CDR3 is CASSLLAGHSGANVLTF. The CDR3, as DNA: TGCGCCAGCAGCTTGTTAGCGGGACACTCTGGGGCCAACGTCCTGACTTTC.

CDR3 sequence: CASNEGQGIGYTF. As DNA, the CDR3 is TGTGCCAGCAATGAGGGACAGGGTATTGGCTACACCTTC. The rearrangement joins TRBV2 to TRBJ1-2, with 9 bases identical to TRBD1. Per the germline V gene, CDR1 is SNHLY and CDR2 is FYNNEI. CDR3 length equals 13 residues. V gave up 7 bases and J gave up 7 bases; unmatched junction bases: 7.

As concerns this clone: Other DNA sequences in the sample encode the same CDR3. The chain couples TRBV19 to TRBJ1-1, with D hard to call. This CDR3 region has 13 residues. V gave up 2 bases and J gave up 1 base, with 5 bases separating them. Germline V gene data show CDR1 as LNHDA and CDR2 as SQIVND (reference sequence). The CDR3 DNA follows: TGTGCCAGTAGTATACAGGAGAACACTGAAGCTTTCTTT. Protein product: CASSIQENTEAFF.

The gene calls are TRBV13 and TRBJ1-3; D is undetermined. Trimming took 6 bases from V and 4 from J, leaving 16 bases between them. The germline V gene has CDR1 PRHDT and CDR2 FYEKMQ (reference sequence). The CDR3 runs to 15 residues. In DNA form, the CDR3 reads TGTGCCAGCAGGGGAATGTCGGATTACGGAAACACCATATATTTT. Translated, it gives CASRGMSDYGNTIYF.

The chain combines TRBV2 with TRBJ2-7; D unclear. The V end was cut by 2 bases, the J end by 3 bases, with 8 bases between. The germline V gene has CDR1 SNHLY and CDR2 FYNNEI. The CDR3 sequence is 13 residues long. DNA of the CDR3: TGTGCCAGCAGTGAAATGTGGGGCTACGAGCAGTACTTC. This codes for CASSEMWGYEQYF. The full variable domain, with the rest looked up from reference TRBV2 and TRBJ2-7, is EPEVTQTPSHQVTQMGQEVILRCVPISNHLYFYWYRQILGQKVEFLVSFYNNEISEKSEIFDDQFSVERPDGSNFTLKIRSTKLEDSAMYFCASSEMWGYEQYFGPGTRLTVT.

This sequence joins TRBV6-5 and TRBJ2-2; 11 nucleotides match TRBD1. The CDR3 is made up of 15 amino acids. CDR1 and CDR2 from the germline V gene are MNHEY and SVGAGI. Unmatched junction bases numbered 2, after V lost 4 bases and J lost 4 bases. The CDR3 coding sequence is TGTGCCAGCAGTTGGACAGGGGGCGGCACCGGGGAGCTGTTTTTT. Protein product: CASSWTGGGTGELFF.

The V and J genes are TRBV19 and TRBJ2-3, with 9 bases aligning to TRBD2. The germline gives CDR1 LNHDA, CDR2 SQIVND (reference sequence). V lost 10 bases to trimming and J lost 3 bases; unmatched junction nucleotides: 11. This CDR3 has 15 amino acids. For the CDR3, the DNA is TGTGCCACCCTGGGCGGGAGGGCCAGTACAGATACGCAGTATTTT. Translation: CATLGGRASTDTQYF.

The chain links TRBV5-5 to TRBJ2-7; 13 nucleotides agree with TRBD2. There are 14 residues in the CDR3. The germline CDR1 and CDR2 sequences are SGHKS and YYEKEE (reference sequence). With 3 bases clipped from V and 4 bases from J, the junction kept 1 base outside the gene matches. DNA of the CDR3: TGTGCCAGCAGCTGGACTAGCGGGAGTTACGAGCAGTACTTC. Its translation is CASSWTSGSYEQYF.

This chain uses TRBV6-6 with TRBJ1-5; a weak D match, TRBD1 (5 bases). Per germline, CDR1 MNHNY and CDR2 SVGAGI (reference sequence). This CDR3 is built from 16 residues. V was trimmed by 2 bases and J by 3 bases, leaving 14 bases between them. Written as DNA, the CDR3 is TGTGCCAGCAGTTACGGGCAGATCGGGACCAATCAGCCCCAGCATTTT. Its protein is CASSYGQIGTNQPQHF.

The rearrangement uses TRBV6-2 or TRBV6-3 and TRBJ2-7; either TRBD1 or TRBD2 may fit D (5 bases each). The V and J ends lost 1 base and 4 bases respectively, with 11 bases between them. This CDR3 comprises 14 residues. The germline CDR1 and CDR2 sequences are MNHEY and SVGEGT. The CDR3 DNA reads TGTGCCAGCAGTTACTGGGGGTTCCCTTACGAGCAGTACTTC. The encoded protein is CASSYWGFPYEQYF.

The rearrangement joins TRBV3-1 (or the pseudogene TRBV3-2) to TRBJ1-1, with D hard to call. The CDR3 extends over 15 amino acids. V lost 9 bases and J lost 0, with 17 bases in between. Looked up from germline, CDR1 is LGHDT and CDR2 is YNNKEL (reference sequence). In DNA, the CDR3 is TGTGCCAGTACCCTTAGAGCCCAGATGAACACTGAAGCTTTCTTT. Translated, it gives CASTLRAQMNTEAFF.

CDR3 sequence (DNA): TGTGCCAGCAGCCCCTCAGACAGGGTAGATTACGAGCAGTACTTC. Protein: CASSPSDRVDYEQYF. This rearrangement joins TRBV7-8 to TRBJ2-7; 7 bases align to TRBD1. The CDR3 runs 15 residues. The V gene end was trimmed by 5 bases and the J gene end by 4 bases; junction bases not matched to a gene: 11. CDR1 and CDR2 (germline): SGHVS, FQNEAQ.